One sample yielded the 26 T cell receptor beta chains listed below, sequenced in a study of lymphopenia after photon versus proton radiotherapy. Profiled with immunoSEQ multiplex PCR; TCRdb holds only in-frame clones, not every one. The sample holds 150,000 to 200,000 clones, about nine tenths seen once. The source was peripheral blood, collected from a patient treated with photon-based radiotherapy. The receptors come from a man aged 50 to 59 with gastric cancer.

This chain links TRBV5-6 with TRBJ2-3; TRBD2 aligns across 8 bases. Germline V gene sequence: CDR1 SGHDT, CDR2 YYEEEE. V was pared by 0 bases and J by 5 bases, with 5 bases of the junction left unmatched. This CDR3 is built from 15 residues. The CDR3 reads CASSLVTRGEDTQYF. As DNA, the CDR3 is TGTGCCAGCAGCTTGGTAACGCGGGGGGAAGATACGCAGTATTTT.

The chain combines TRBV5-3 with TRBJ1-1, with D unclear. TRBV5-3 carries the ORF label, with uncertain function. The V end lost 6 bases, the J end lost 4 bases, and 13 bases lay between the germline ends. This CDR3 spans 13 amino acids. CDR3 in amino acids: CARKRVSATEAFF. CDR3 DNA: TGTGCCAGAAAGAGGGTGTCGGCCACTGAAGCTTTCTTT.

The table lists this clone with a count of one. The J gene is TRBJ1-5, the V gene TRBV11-2; 7 positions agree with TRBD1. The CDR3 runs to 18 residues. Germline lookup yields CDR1 SGHAT and CDR2 FQNNGV. V was pared by 5 bases and J by 2 bases, with 15 bases of the junction left unmatched. The CDR3 here is CASSHWAGQTIGNQPQHF. The CDR3 DNA reads as TGTGCCAGCAGCCACTGGGCGGGACAGACCATTGGCAATCAGCCCCAGCATTTT. Variable domain in full (rest from reference TRBV11-2 and TRBJ1-5): EAGVAQSPRYKIIEKRQSVAFWCNPISGHATLYWYQQILGQGPKLLIQFQNNGVVDDSQLPKDRFSAERLKGVDSTLKIQPAKLEDSAVYLCASSHWAGQTIGNQPQHFGDGTRLSIL.

J is TRBJ2-2 and V is TRBV11-3; 7 nucleotides align to TRBD2. The V segment lost 5 bases and the J segment 2 bases; nucleotides outside the gene matches: 5. Germline CDR1 is SGHNT and CDR2 is YENEEA. The CDR3 has 15 residues. The CDR3 DNA reads TGTGCCAGCAGCCTCCGCGGGGGTAACACCGGGGAGCTGTTTTTT. It codes for CASSLRGGNTGELFF.

The J gene is TRBJ2-7, the V gene TRBV5-1, with TRBD1 matching over 8 bases. With 0 bases clipped from V and 10 bases from J, the junction kept 6 bases outside the gene matches. The CDR3 has 13 residues. CDR1 is SGHRS, CDR2 YFSETQ, per germline. The CDR3 region is CASSLAGQGPQYF. The CDR3 nucleotides read TGCGCCAGCAGCTTGGCCGGACAGGGTCCCCAGTACTTC.

V usage is TRBV7-6 and J usage is TRBJ2-7; a possible D gene is TRBD1 (5 bases). The CDR3 extends over 15 amino acids. Looked up from germline, CDR1 is SGHVS and CDR2 is FNYEAQ. The V end was cut by 1 base, the J end by 1 base, with 11 bases between. CDR3 region: CASSLGEGESYEQYF. The CDR3 DNA reads TGTGCCAGCAGCTTAGGCGAAGGGGAATCCTACGAGCAGTACTTC.

V usage is TRBV27 and J usage is TRBJ1-4; 10 bases match TRBD1. The CDR3 spans 15 residues. CDR1 and CDR2 from the germline V gene are MNHEY and SMNVEV (reference sequence). The V segment lost 5 bases and the J segment 8 bases; nucleotides outside the gene matches: 8. The CDR3 DNA sequence: TGTGCCAGCAGTCCTTGGACAGGGGGACGCGAAAAACTGTTTTTT. As protein: CASSPWTGGREKLFF.

The V and J genes are TRBV27 and TRBJ1-3, with 9 bases matching TRBD1. The CDR3 runs 15 residues. Germline V gene lookup returns CDR1 MNHEY and CDR2 SMNVEV (reference sequence). V shed 5 bases and J 4 bases; nucleotides not matched to a gene: 6. The CDR3 DNA reads TGTGCCAGCAGTATGACAGGGGGATGGGGAAACACCATATATTTT. Translating gives CASSMTGGWGNTIYF.

This chain links TRBV5-1 with TRBJ2-7; the D call may be TRBD1 or TRBD2 (5 bases each). V was clipped by 5 bases and J by 5 bases, with 20 bases between them. CDR1 is SGHRS and CDR2 is YFSETQ in the germline V gene. CDR3 size: 15 residues. The CDR3 DNA is TGCGCCAGCAGACCATGGGGGTTAGCAGGCAACGAGCAGTACTTC. Translation: CASRPWGLAGNEQYF.

This clone was detected a few times. The same CDR3 arises from other DNA sequences in this sample as well. The rearrangement joins TRBV28 to TRBJ1-2; D gene unclear. This CDR3 comprises 11 residues. Germline assignment: CDR1 MDHEN and CDR2 SYDVKM. V lost 5 bases and J lost 2, with 3 bases in between. The CDR3 is CASSVNYGYTF. In DNA form, the CDR3 reads TGTGCCAGCAGTGTGAACTATGGCTACACCTTC.

The chain uses TRBV19 and TRBJ1-1; D possibly corresponds to TRBD1 (5 bases). Between the trimmed V and J ends, which lost 3 bases and 4 bases, there was a span of 9 bases. Per germline, CDR1 LNHDA and CDR2 SQIVND (reference sequence). This CDR3 spans 13 amino acids. The CDR3 sequence is CASSMGTRTEAFF. CDR3 in DNA: TGTGCCAGTAGTATGGGGACTCGCACTGAAGCTTTCTTT.

This clone was seen only once. The chain joins TRBV19 to TRBJ2-1, with 9 nucleotides matching TRBD2. The CDR3 covers 19 residues. CDR1 is LNHDA, CDR2 SQIVND, per germline (reference sequence). V lost 5 bases, J lost 0 bases, and 14 bases stayed unmatched. CDR3: CASSPLGRLAASSYNEQFF. CDR3 bases: TGTGCCAGTAGTCCCCTGGGCAGACTAGCGGCTAGCTCCTACAATGAGCAGTTCTTC.

The chain carries TRBV2 and TRBJ2-7; tentatively, D is TRBD2 (6 bases). CDR3 length equals 14 residues. V was clipped by 5 bases and J by 3 bases, with 14 bases between them. Germline V CDR1 and CDR2: SNHLY, FYNNEI. CDR3 amino acids: CASSFREQNYEQYF. The CDR3 bases are TGTGCCAGCAGTTTCCGGGAGCAAAACTACGAGCAGTACTTC.

The chain is built from TRBV7-7 and TRBJ2-3; tentative D call: TRBD2 (5 bases). In germline, CDR1 is SSHAT, CDR2 FNYEAQ (reference sequence). This CDR3 is built from 13 residues. V shed 5 bases and J shed 2 bases, with 8 bases lying between them. The CDR3 DNA sequence: TGTGCCAGCAGCCCGGACTCCACAGATACGCAGTATTTT. Translated, it gives CASSPDSTDTQYF.

For this clone: This CDR3 is also generated by other DNA sequences in the sample. The V call is TRBV5-1, the J call TRBJ2-1; 11 nucleotides line up with TRBD2. Per germline, CDR1 SGHRS and CDR2 YFSETQ. J gave up 4 bases and V 3 bases, and 6 bases lay outside the gene matches. The CDR3 has 16 residues. Written as DNA, the CDR3 is TGCGCCAGCAGCTCGCAACTAGCGGGAGCTTACAATGAGCAGTTCTTC. This codes for CASSSQLAGAYNEQFF.

The V call is TRBV10-3, the J call TRBJ1-1; no firm D call. The ends were cut back, 4 bases at V and 1 base at J, with 4 bases in the middle. CDR3 size: 12 residues. The germline V gene encodes CDR1 ENHRY and CDR2 SYGVKD. The CDR3 DNA reads as TGTGCCATCAGTGCGGCGAACACTGAAGCTTTCTTT. Translation: CAISAANTEAFF.

This chain connects TRBV19 to TRBJ1-1; possibly TRBD1 for D (5 bases). Trimming pared 3 bases from V and 0 bases from J, leaving 14 bases between. This CDR3 spans 16 amino acids. Germline values: CDR1 LNHDA, CDR2 SQIVND (reference sequence). The CDR3 coding sequence is TGTGCCAGTAGTATCCCAGGGAATACCATGAACACTGAAGCTTTCTTT. Translating gives CASSIPGNTMNTEAFF.

In its sample, this clone was seen once. The chain uses TRBV20-1 and TRBJ1-1; D unresolved. The CDR3 contains 11 residues. Germline values: CDR1 DFQATT, CDR2 SNEGSKA (reference sequence). V lost 5 bases to trimming and J lost 7 bases, with 11 bases between them. The CDR3 region has the DNA TGCAGTGCTCGGAACCCCAATGAAGCTTTCTTT. Protein: CSARNPNEAFF.

The V and J genes are TRBV14 and TRBJ1-1; the match to TRBD1 covers 10 bases. After removal of 0 bases from V and 2 bases from J, the junction contained 6 bases not matched to a gene. The length of the CDR3 is 17 residues. Looked up from germline, CDR1 is SGHDN and CDR2 is FVKESK. The CDR3 region has the DNA TGTGCCAGCAGCCAAGATAGACAGGGGGCGTCTAACACTGAAGCTTTCTTT. Amino acid sequence: CASSQDRQGASNTEAFF.

The chain combines TRBV11-2 with TRBJ2-1; possibly TRBD1 or TRBD2 for D (6 bases each). Germline V gene lookup returns CDR1 SGHAT and CDR2 FQNNGV. CDR3 length equals 16 residues. Trimming shortened V by 4 bases and J by 0 bases, and 13 bases separated the two germline ends. CDR3 DNA sequence: TGTGCCAGCAGCTCCCTTGGGGGGCCCTCCTACAATGAGCAGTTCTTC. Translated, it gives CASSSLGGPSYNEQFF. The full variable domain, its missing parts supplied by reference TRBV11-2 and TRBJ2-1, is EAGVAQSPRYKIIEKRQSVAFWCNPISGHATLYWYQQILGQGPKLLIQFQNNGVVDDSQLPKDRFSAERLKGVDSTLKIQPAKLEDSAVYLCASSSLGGPSYNEQFFGPGTRLTVL.

This clone showed up just once. The chain combines TRBV7-2 with TRBJ2-3; 13 positions match TRBD2. This CDR3 contains 16 residues. V was pared by 5 bases and J by 8 bases, with 10 bases of the junction left unmatched. CDR1 and CDR2 (germline): SGHTA, FQGNSA. DNA for the CDR3: TGTGCCAGCAGCCCGTTACTAGCGGGAGGGCCCGGTACGCAGTATTTT. This codes for CASSPLLAGGPGTQYF.

The J gene is TRBJ2-7, the V gene TRBV19; D is possibly TRBD2 (7 bases). Per the germline V gene, CDR1 is LNHDA and CDR2 is SQIVND (reference sequence). This CDR3 has 14 amino acids. With 6 bases removed from V and 3 bases from J, the gap between germline ends came to 15 bases. The CDR3 sequence: CASSPVGGDYEQYF. DNA for the CDR3: TGTGCCAGTAGCCCGGTAGGGGGGGACTACGAGCAGTACTTC.

The rearrangement uses TRBV11-2 and TRBJ2-1; D could derive from TRBD1 or TRBD2 (5 bases each). Per germline, CDR1 SGHAT and CDR2 FQNNGV. Trimming took off 5 bases at V and 4 bases at J, with 12 bases between the two ends. The CDR3 covers 14 residues. CDR3 protein: CASSHGTAYNEQFF. CDR3 in DNA: TGTGCCAGCAGCCACGGGACGGCGTACAATGAGCAGTTCTTC.

J is TRBJ2-1 and V is TRBV5-1; 7 bases are a match to TRBD1. V lost 3 bases and J lost 1; bases outside the gene matches: 1. Germline CDR1 SGHRS, CDR2 YFSETQ. The CDR3 extends over 14 amino acids. As DNA, the CDR3 is TGCGCCAGCAGCTGGGACAGTTCCTACAATGAGCAGTTCTTC. Translating gives CASSWDSSYNEQFF.

The chain is built from TRBV2 and TRBJ1-1; D is ambiguous. V dropped 5 bases and J dropped 8 bases, with 15 bases sitting between them. Germline CDR1 is SNHLY and CDR2 is FYNNEI. The CDR3 is made up of 13 amino acids. The CDR3 sequence is CASSSRMQTEAFF. The CDR3 nucleotides are TGTGCCAGCAGTTCGAGGATGCAGACAGAAGCTTTCTTT.

The rearrangement joins TRBV5-1 to TRBJ2-3, with TRBD2 as a possible D gene (7 bases). In germline, CDR1 is SGHRS, CDR2 YFSETQ. V was shortened by 8 bases and J by 2 bases, with 21 bases between the two germline ends. The CDR3 is 16 amino acids. Here the CDR3 DNA reads TGCGCCAGTTCTTCTGGCGGGGGCCTCCCCACAGATACGCAGTATTTT. It specifies CASSSGGGLPTDTQYF.